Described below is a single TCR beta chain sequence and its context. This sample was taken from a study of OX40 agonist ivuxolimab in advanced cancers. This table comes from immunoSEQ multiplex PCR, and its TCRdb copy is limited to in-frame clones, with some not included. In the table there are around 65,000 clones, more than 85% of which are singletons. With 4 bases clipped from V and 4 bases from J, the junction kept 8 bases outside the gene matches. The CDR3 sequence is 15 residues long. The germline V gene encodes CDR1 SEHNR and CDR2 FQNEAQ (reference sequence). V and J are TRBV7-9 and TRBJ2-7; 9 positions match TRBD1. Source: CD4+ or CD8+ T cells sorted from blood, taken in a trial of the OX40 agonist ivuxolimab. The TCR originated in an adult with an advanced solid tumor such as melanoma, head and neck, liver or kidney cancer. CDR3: CASSSRQGVGYEQYF. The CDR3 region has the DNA TGTGCCAGCAGCTCCAGACAGGGGGTAGGGTACGAGCAGTACTTC.